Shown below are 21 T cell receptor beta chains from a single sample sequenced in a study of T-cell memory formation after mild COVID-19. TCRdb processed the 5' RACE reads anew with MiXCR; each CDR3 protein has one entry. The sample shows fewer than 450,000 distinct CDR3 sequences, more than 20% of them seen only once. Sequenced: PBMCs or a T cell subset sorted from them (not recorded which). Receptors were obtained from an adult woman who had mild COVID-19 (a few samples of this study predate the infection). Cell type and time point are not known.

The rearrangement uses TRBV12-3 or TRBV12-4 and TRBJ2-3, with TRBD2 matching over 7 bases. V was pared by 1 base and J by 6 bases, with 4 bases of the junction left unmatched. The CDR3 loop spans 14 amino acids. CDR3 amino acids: CASSLVASGDTQYF. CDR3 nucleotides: TGTGCCAGCAGTTTAGTGGCTAGCGGTGATACGCAGTATTTT.

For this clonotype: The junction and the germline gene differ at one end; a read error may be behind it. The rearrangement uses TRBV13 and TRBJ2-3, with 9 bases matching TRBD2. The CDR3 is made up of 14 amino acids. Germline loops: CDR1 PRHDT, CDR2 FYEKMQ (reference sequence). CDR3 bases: TGTGCCAGCAGATTAGCGGGGGTGACAGATACGCAGTATTTT. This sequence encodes CASRLAGVTDTQYF.

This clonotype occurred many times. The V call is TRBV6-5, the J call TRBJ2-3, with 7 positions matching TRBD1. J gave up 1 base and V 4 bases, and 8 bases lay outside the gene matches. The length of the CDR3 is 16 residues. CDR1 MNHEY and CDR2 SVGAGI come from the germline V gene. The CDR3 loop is CASSSLTGRGTDTQYF. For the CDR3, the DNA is TGTGCCAGCAGTTCCCTGACAGGGCGAGGCACAGATACGCAGTATTTT.

Here the CDR3 DNA reads TGTGCCAGCAGCTTGGGTTCACAGGCGAGGAACAATGAGCAGTTCTTC. This sequence encodes CASSLGSQARNNEQFF. This rearrangement joins TRBV5-5 to TRBJ2-1, with a possible D match to TRBD1 (5 bases). This CDR3 is built from 16 residues. CDR1 and CDR2 (germline): SGHKS, YYEKEE (reference sequence). The ends were cut back, 0 bases at V and 5 bases at J, with 15 bases in the middle.

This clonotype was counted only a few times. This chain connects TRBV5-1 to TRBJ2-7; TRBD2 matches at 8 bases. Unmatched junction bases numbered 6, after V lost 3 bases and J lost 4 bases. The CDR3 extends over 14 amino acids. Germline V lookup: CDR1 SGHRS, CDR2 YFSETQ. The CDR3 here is CASSSLAGRYEQYF. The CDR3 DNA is TGCGCCAGCAGCTCTCTAGCGGGTCGGTACGAGCAGTACTTC.

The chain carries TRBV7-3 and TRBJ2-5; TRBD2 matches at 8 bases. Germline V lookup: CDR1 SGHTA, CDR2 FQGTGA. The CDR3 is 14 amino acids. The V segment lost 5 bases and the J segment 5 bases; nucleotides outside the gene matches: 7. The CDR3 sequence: CASSRGGPRETQYF. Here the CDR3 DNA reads TGTGCCAGCAGCCGCGGGGGGCCCCGGGAGACCCAGTACTTC.

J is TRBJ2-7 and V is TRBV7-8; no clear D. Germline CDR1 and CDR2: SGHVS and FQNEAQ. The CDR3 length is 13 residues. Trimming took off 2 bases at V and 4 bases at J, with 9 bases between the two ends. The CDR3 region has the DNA TGTGCCAGCAGCTTAAGGTCCCTATACGAGCAGTACTTC. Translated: CASSLRSLYEQYF.

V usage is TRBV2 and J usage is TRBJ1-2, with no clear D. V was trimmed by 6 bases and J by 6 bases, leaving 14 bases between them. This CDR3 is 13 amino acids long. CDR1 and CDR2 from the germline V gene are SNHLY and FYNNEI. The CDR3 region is CASSPSEVNGYTF. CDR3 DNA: TGTGCCAGCAGCCCCTCCGAGGTGAATGGCTACACCTTC.

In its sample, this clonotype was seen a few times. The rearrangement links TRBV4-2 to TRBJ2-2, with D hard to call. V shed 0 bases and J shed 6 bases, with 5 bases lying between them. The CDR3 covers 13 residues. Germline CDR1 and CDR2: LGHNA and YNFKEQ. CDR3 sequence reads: CASSQDLAGELFF. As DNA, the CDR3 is TGTGCCAGCAGCCAAGATCTAGCCGGGGAGCTGTTTTTT.

The CDR3 protein is CSARILGEQYF. In DNA form, the CDR3 reads TGCAGTGCTAGAATATTGGGCGAGCAGTACTTC. V gene TRBV20-1 combines with J gene TRBJ2-7, with D hard to call. Trimming took off 2 bases at V and 6 bases at J, with 8 bases between the two ends. The CDR3 length is 11 residues. In germline, CDR1 is DFQATT, CDR2 SNEGSKA (reference sequence).

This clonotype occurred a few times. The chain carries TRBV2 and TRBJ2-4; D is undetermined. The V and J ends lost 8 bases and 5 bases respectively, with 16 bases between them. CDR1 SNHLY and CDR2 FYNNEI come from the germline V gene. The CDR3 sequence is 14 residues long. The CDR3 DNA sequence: TGTGCCAGCCGCTCTCAGGAGACCCAAAACATTCAGTACTTC. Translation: CASRSQETQNIQYF.

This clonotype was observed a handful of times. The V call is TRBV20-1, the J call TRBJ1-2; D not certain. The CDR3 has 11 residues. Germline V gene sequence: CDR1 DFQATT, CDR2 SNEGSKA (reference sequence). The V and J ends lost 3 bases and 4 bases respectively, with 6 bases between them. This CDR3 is CSARLLYGYTF. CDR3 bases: TGCAGTGCTAGGTTACTCTATGGCTACACCTTC.

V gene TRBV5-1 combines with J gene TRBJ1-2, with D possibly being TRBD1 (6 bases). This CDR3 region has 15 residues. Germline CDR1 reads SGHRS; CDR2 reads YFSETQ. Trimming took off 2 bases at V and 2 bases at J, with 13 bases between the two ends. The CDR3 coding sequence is TGCGCCAGCAGCTTTACGGGGGCAGAGAACTATGGCTACACCTTC. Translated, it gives CASSFTGAENYGYTF.

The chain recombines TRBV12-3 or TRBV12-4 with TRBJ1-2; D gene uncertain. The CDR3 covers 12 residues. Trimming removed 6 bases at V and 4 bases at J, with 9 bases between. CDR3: CASSDLGYGYTF. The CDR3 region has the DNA TGTGCCAGCAGCGATCTCGGCTATGGCTACACCTTC.

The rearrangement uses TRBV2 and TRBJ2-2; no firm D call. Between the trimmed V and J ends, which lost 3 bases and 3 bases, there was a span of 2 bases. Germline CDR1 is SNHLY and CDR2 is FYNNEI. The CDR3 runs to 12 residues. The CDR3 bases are TGTGCCAGCAGTGATGACACCGGGGAGCTGTTTTTT. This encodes CASSDDTGELFF.

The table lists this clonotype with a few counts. CDR3 nucleotides: TGTGCCAGCAGTTTCAATGGCGAGGCAGATACGCAGTATTTT. It encodes CASSFNGEADTQYF. The chain employs TRBV12-3 or TRBV12-4 and TRBJ2-3; D unresolved. Trimming shortened V by 3 bases and J by 4 bases, and 11 bases separated the two germline ends. The CDR3 sequence is 14 residues long.

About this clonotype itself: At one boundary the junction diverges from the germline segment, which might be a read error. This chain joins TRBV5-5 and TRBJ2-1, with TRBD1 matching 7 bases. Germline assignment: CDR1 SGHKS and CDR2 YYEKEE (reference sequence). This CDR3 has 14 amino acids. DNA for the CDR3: TGTGCCAGCAGCTTGGGACAGGGTGAGGCTGAGAAGTTCTTC. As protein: CASSLGQGEAEKFF. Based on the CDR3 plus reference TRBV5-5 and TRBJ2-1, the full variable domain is DAGVTQSPTHLIKTRGQQVTLRCSPISGHKSVSWYQQVLGQGPQFIFQYYEKEERGRGNFPDRFSARQFPNYSSELNVNALLLGDSALYLCASSLGQGEAEKFFGPGTRLTVL.

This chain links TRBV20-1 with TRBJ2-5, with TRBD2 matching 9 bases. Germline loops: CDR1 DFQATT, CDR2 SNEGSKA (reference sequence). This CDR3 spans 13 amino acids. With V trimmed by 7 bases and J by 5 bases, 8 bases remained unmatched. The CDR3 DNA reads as TGCAGTGGCGAGCCCCTAGCGGGGGAGACCCAGTACTTC. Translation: CSGEPLAGETQYF.

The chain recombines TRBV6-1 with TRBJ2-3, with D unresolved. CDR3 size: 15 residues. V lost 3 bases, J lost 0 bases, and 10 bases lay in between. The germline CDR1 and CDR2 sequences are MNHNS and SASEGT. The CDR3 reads CASSDEVASTDTQYF. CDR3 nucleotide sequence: TGTGCCAGCAGTGACGAGGTTGCAAGCACAGATACGCAGTATTTT.

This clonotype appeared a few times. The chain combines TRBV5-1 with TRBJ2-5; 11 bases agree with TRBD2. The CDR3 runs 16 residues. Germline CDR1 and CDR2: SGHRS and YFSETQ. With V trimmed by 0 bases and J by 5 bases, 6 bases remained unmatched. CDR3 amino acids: CASSLVPSGRKETQYF. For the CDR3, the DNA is TGCGCCAGCAGCTTGGTGCCTAGCGGGAGGAAGGAGACCCAGTACTTC.

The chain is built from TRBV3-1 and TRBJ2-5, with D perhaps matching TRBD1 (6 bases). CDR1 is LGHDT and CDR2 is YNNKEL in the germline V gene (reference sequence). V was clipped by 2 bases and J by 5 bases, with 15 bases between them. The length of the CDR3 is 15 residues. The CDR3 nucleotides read TGTGCCAGCAGCCAATACTCAGGGGTTAGGGAGACCCAGTACTTC. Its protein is CASSQYSGVRETQYF.